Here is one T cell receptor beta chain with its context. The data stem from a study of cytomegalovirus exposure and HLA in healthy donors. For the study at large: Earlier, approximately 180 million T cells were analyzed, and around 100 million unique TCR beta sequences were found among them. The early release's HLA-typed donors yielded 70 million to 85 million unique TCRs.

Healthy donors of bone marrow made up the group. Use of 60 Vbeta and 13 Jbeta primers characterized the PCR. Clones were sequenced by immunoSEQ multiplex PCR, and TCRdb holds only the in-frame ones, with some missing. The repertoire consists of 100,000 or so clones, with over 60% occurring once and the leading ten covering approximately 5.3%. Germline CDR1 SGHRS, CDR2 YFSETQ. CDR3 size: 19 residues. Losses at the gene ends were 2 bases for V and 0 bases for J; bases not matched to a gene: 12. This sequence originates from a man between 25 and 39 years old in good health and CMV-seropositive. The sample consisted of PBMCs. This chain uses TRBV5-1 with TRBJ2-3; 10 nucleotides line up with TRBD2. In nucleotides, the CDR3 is TGCGCCAGCAGCTTCTCCCCACTAGCGGGGCTCCTTAGCACAGATACGCAGTATTTT. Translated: CASSFSPLAGLLSTDTQYF.